The rows below give T cell receptor beta chains drawn from one sample of a study of identical twins. TCRdb called the 5' RACE reads again in MiXCR, with one record for every CDR3 protein. The data show more than 250,000 distinct CDR3 sequences, roughly 8.6% seen once. The data were also submitted as part of a second study, on yellow fever vaccine responses in identical twins.

Sequencing was carried out using memory (CD45RO+) T cells sorted from blood. These receptors all come from a young woman in good health. Each CDR3 is given with its conserved first and last residue. The D gene is left open where the match is weak. Not every row has a clone size; where given, it reads once, few, many or a size class.

D	size	V	length	J	CDR3	DNA
NA	NA	TRBV24-1	12	TRBJ2-1	CATSESNNEQFF	TGTGCCACCAGTGAGAGTAACAATGAGCAGTTCTTC
TRBD1	many	TRBV3-1	18	TRBJ1-2	CASSQVLAAGTGSYGYTF	TGTGCCAGCAGCCAAGTCCTCGCGGCCGGGACAGGAAGCTATGGCTACACCTTC
TRBD2	NA	TRBV6-2/TRBV6-3	14	TRBJ2-5	CASLERGGPETQYF	TGTGCCAGCCTCGAGCGGGGGGGCCCTGAGACCCAGTACTTC
TRBD1	many	TRBV5-1	14	TRBJ1-1	CASSLGGQGLEAFF	TGCGCCAGCAGCTTGGGGGGACAGGGGCTCGAAGCTTTCTTT
TRBD2	NA	TRBV27	14	TRBJ2-7	CASALAGIVSEQYF	TGTGCCAGCGCTCTAGCGGGCATAGTGTCCGAGCAGTACTTC
TRBD1	many	TRBV11-2	19	TRBJ1-1	CASAPAYRGTGALSTEAFF	TGTGCCAGCGCTCCAGCCTACCGTGGGACAGGGGCTTTGAGCACTGAAGCTTTCTTT
TRBD1	many	TRBV9	14	TRBJ1-6	CASSWTGGNSPLHF	TGTGCCAGCAGCTGGACAGGGGGAAATTCACCCCTCCACTTT
TRBD2	once	TRBV6-1	16	TRBJ2-3	CASSGNSGRGTDTQYF	TGTGCCAGCAGTGGAAATAGCGGGAGAGGCACAGATACGCAGTATTTT
NA	many	TRBV18	16	TRBJ2-1	CASSDWEPRSYNEQFF	TGTGCCAGCTCAGACTGGGAGCCGCGCTCCTACAATGAGCAGTTCTTC
NA	few	TRBV27	13	TRBJ2-1	CASTTVPFNEQFF	TGTGCCAGCACCACCGTCCCCTTTAATGAGCAGTTCTTC
TRBD2	few	TRBV4-2	16	TRBJ2-1	CASSQDLASGNNEQFF	TGTGCCAGCAGCCAAGATCTGGCTAGCGGGAACAATGAGCAGTTCTTC
NA	few	TRBV6-1	12	TRBJ1-2	CASSKASGGYTF	TGTGCCAGCAGTAAGGCCAGTGGGGGCTACACCTTC
TRBD2	few	TRBV6-5	15	TRBJ2-1	CASSYSAGGPDEQFF	TGTGCCAGCAGTTACTCTGCGGGGGGCCCCGATGAGCAGTTCTTC